This T cell receptor (beta chain) was profiled in a study of blood T cell repertoires in COVID-19. Study context: The samples span acute and convalescent COVID-19 from the United States, Italy and Spain.

Source study methods: Quantification of nucleated cells was approximated via reference gene primer amplification. Produced via immunoSEQ multiplex PCR; TCRdb's table is partial and in-frame only. V, J and clone size derive from that table, while D and trimming were established from the DNA sequence. The table records roughly 140,000 clones, around nine tenths of them present only once. The CDR3 runs to 14 residues. The V and J genes are TRBV12-2 and TRBJ2-7; TRBD1 is the table's D call and was not checked against the DNA. TRBV12-2 is a pseudogene segment. This receptor was obtained from a human donor in a cohort sampled during active COVID-19. The sample was peripheral blood. The CDR3 DNA reads as TGTGCAAGTCGCCCGCGACAGGGATTCTACGAGCAGTACTTC. Amino acids: CASRPRQGFYEQYF.